These 18 T cell receptor beta chains share one sample of origin, sequenced in a study of T-cell memory formation after mild COVID-19. MiXCR, run by TCRdb on the 5' RACE reads, gives a single entry per CDR3 protein. Counted here are hundreds of thousands of distinct CDR3 sequences, 15% to 19% occurring once; the ten biggest clones make up over 2%. Sequencing was carried out using PBMCs or a T cell subset sorted from them (not recorded which). All receptors come from an adult woman who had mild COVID-19 (a few samples of this study predate the infection). Cell type and time point are not known.

The rearrangement joins TRBV4-1 to TRBJ2-1; D unresolved. The CDR3 contains 12 residues. CDR1 is MGHRA, CDR2 YSYEKL, per germline. The ends were cut back, 3 bases at V and 8 bases at J, with 8 bases in the middle. DNA for the CDR3: TGCGCCAGCAGCCAGAAGAGTTATGAGCAGTTCTTC. The encoded protein is CASSQKSYEQFF.

A few counts support this clonotype. The CDR3 DNA reads TGTGCCAGCAGCTTCAACTGGGTGGCTGGGGCCAACGTCCTGACTTTC. It translates to CASSFNWVAGANVLTF. The V and J genes are TRBV11-2 and TRBJ2-6, with D hard to call. The CDR3 spans 16 residues. Germline CDR1 is SGHAT and CDR2 is FQNNGV. With 3 bases removed from V and 2 bases from J, the gap between germline ends came to 11 bases.

V usage is TRBV7-8 and J usage is TRBJ2-5, with TRBD1 matching 8 bases. Germline trimming cut 2 bases from V and 3 bases from J; bases unmatched to any gene: 14. The CDR3 spans 18 residues. Germline V lookup: CDR1 SGHVS, CDR2 FQNEAQ. CDR3 bases: TGTGCCAGCAGCTTATTTGTAGCGCGGACAGGGTTGAAAGAGACCCAGTACTTC. It codes for CASSLFVARTGLKETQYF.

Within the sample, this clonotype is medium-sized. The rearrangement uses TRBV7-9 and TRBJ2-3; D might be TRBD2 (6 bases). CDR3 length: 17 residues. The germline gives CDR1 SEHNR, CDR2 FQNEAQ (reference sequence). The V and J ends lost 5 bases and 3 bases respectively, with 21 bases between them. In DNA form, the CDR3 reads TGTGCCAGCAGCCCCGGGCTAGCGCACAAGATAACAGATACGCAGTATTTT. Residues: CASSPGLAHKITDTQYF.

The chain joins TRBV5-1 to TRBJ2-7; D could derive from TRBD1 or TRBD2 (6 bases each). Trimming pared 2 bases from V and 6 bases from J, leaving 12 bases between. Looked up from germline, CDR1 is SGHRS and CDR2 is YFSETQ. The CDR3 has 13 amino acids. The CDR3 spells CASSFDRRGEQYF. DNA of the CDR3: TGCGCCAGCAGCTTCGACAGGAGGGGCGAGCAGTACTTC.

This rearrangement joins TRBV6-5 to TRBJ1-2; D may be TRBD1 (5 bases). The CDR3 length is 18 residues. The germline V and J ends were trimmed by 1 base and 1 base, with 19 bases remaining between them. Germline-derived CDR1 and CDR2 are MNHEY and SVGAGI. The CDR3 region is CASSYWTGTDRYNYGYTF. The CDR3 bases are TGTGCCAGCAGTTACTGGACCGGGACGGACCGTTATAACTATGGCTACACCTTC.

This clonotype has only a few counts. The rearrangement links TRBV7-3 to TRBJ2-5; no definite D call. The CDR3 has 15 residues. The V gene's germline CDR1 is SGHTA and CDR2 FQGTGA. The V end lost 0 bases, the J end lost 5 bases, and 13 bases lay between the germline ends. The DNA of the CDR3 is TGTGCCAGCAGCTTAACAGTTACTACTGGGGAGACCCAGTACTTC. The encoded protein is CASSLTVTTGETQYF.

V is TRBV5-1 and J is TRBJ2-4; 8 nucleotides line up with TRBD1. In germline, CDR1 is SGHRS, CDR2 YFSETQ. The CDR3 loop spans 17 amino acids. V gave up 0 bases and J gave up 1 base; unmatched junction bases: 6. CDR3 nucleotide sequence: TGCGCCAGCAGCTTGGCCTTACAGGGGGGTGCCAAAAACATTCAGTACTTC. Protein sequence: CASSLALQGGAKNIQYF. The full variable domain, completed using reference TRBV5-1 and TRBJ2-4, is KAGVTQTPRYLIKTRGQQVTLSCSPISGHRSVSWYQQTPGQGLQFLFEYFSETQRNKGNFPGRFSGRQFSNSRSEMNVSTLELGDSALYLCASSLALQGGAKNIQYFGAGTRLSVL.

A few counts support this clonotype. The J gene is TRBJ2-5, the V gene TRBV7-2; 7 nucleotides align to TRBD2. CDR1 is SGHTA, CDR2 FQGNSA, per germline. The CDR3 sequence is 15 residues long. V shed 4 bases and J 4 bases; nucleotides not matched to a gene: 9. The DNA of the CDR3 is TGTGCCAGCAGCTCCCCCTGGGGGGGTGGAGAGACCCAGTACTTC. It is translated as CASSSPWGGGETQYF.

There are a few counts of this clonotype. This chain joins TRBV30 and TRBJ1-1; D gene unclear. Germline V gene data show CDR1 as GTSNPN and CDR2 as SVGIG (reference sequence). Trimming removed 3 bases at V and 0 bases at J, with 8 bases between. The length of the CDR3 is 13 residues. In nucleotides, the CDR3 is TGTGCCTGGAGCGCACAAATGAACACTGAAGCTTTCTTT. Translation: CAWSAQMNTEAFF.

CDR3 coding DNA: TGTGCCAGCAGCCCCCAGGGGGTCTTAGCCAAAAACATTCAGTACTTC. This translates into CASSPQGVLAKNIQYF. The chain has TRBV27 and TRBJ2-4; 7 nucleotides agree with TRBD1. V lost 6 bases to trimming and J lost 0 bases; unmatched junction nucleotides: 8. Germline assignment: CDR1 MNHEY and CDR2 SMNVEV (reference sequence). This CDR3 is built from 16 residues.

This rearrangement joins TRBV12-3 or TRBV12-4 to TRBJ2-3; tentative D call: TRBD2 (6 bases). Between the trimmed V and J ends, which lost 6 bases and 4 bases, there was a span of 17 bases. The CDR3 is made up of 15 amino acids. The CDR3 DNA sequence: TGTGCCAGCAGCGGGACTCCCTTTCCCCCAGATACGCAGTATTTT. Protein sequence: CASSGTPFPPDTQYF.

This clonotype was picked up a small number of times. V is TRBV6-6 and J is TRBJ1-3; no definite D call. The germline gives CDR1 MNHNY, CDR2 SVGAGI (reference sequence). The length of the CDR3 is 16 residues. Trimming removed 10 bases from V and 2 bases from J, with 21 bases in between. The CDR3 sequence: CATKRGGVFTGNTIYF. The CDR3 DNA sequence: TGTGCCACCAAGCGGGGTGGCGTTTTTACTGGAAACACCATATATTTT.

The CDR3 is CASSLTQGSTGELFF. Here the CDR3 DNA reads TGTGCCAGCAGCTTAACACAGGGGTCGACCGGGGAGCTGTTTTTT. The chain has TRBV7-9 and TRBJ2-2; the match to TRBD1 covers 7 bases. V shed 2 bases and J 5 bases; nucleotides not matched to a gene: 5. There are 15 residues in the CDR3. The germline gives CDR1 SEHNR, CDR2 FQNEAQ (reference sequence).

The V and J genes are TRBV24-1 and TRBJ2-2, with 8 bases aligning to TRBD1. The CDR3 sequence is 16 residues long. Germline V gene lookup returns CDR1 KGHDR and CDR2 SFDVKD. Germline trimming cut 0 bases from V and 3 bases from J; bases unmatched to any gene: 2. The CDR3: CATSDLYRGDTGELFF. Here the CDR3 DNA reads TGTGCCACCAGTGATTTGTACAGGGGGGACACCGGGGAGCTGTTTTTT.

This chain links TRBV3-1 with TRBJ1-1; no clear D. The CDR3 contains 14 residues. Germline V gene data show CDR1 as LGHDT and CDR2 as YNNKEL (reference sequence). Trimming took 6 bases from V and 1 from J, leaving 12 bases between them. DNA for the CDR3: TGTGCCAGCAGGGACGGAACAAGGAACACTGAAGCTTTCTTT. It codes for CASRDGTRNTEAFF.

This clonotype was detected only a few times. The chain recombines TRBV29-1 with TRBJ1-2; D gene uncertain. The germline V gene encodes CDR1 SQVTM and CDR2 ANQGSEA. This CDR3 contains 14 residues. V was clipped by 6 bases and J by 3 bases, with 17 bases between them. DNA for the CDR3: TGCAGCGTCGGCAGCCCGAGGCTCCACTATGGCTACACCTTC. This codes for CSVGSPRLHYGYTF. Complete variable domain (other parts from reference TRBV29-1 and TRBJ1-2): SAVISQKPSRDICQRGTSLTIQCQVDSQVTMMFWYRQQPGQSLTLIATANQGSEATYESGFVIDKFPISRPNLTFSTLTVSNMSPEDSSIYLCSVGSPRLHYGYTFGSGTRLTVV.

V is TRBV7-9 and J is TRBJ2-3, with TRBD2 matching 9 bases. Germline trimming cut 7 bases from V and 1 base from J; bases unmatched to any gene: 3. Germline loops: CDR1 SEHNR, CDR2 FQNEAQ (reference sequence). The CDR3 sequence is 14 residues long. The CDR3 DNA reads as TGTGCCAGCACGGCGGGAGGGCGCACAGATACGCAGTATTTT. Translation gives CASTAGGRTDTQYF.